This record concerns one T cell receptor (beta chain) sequence. What it binds is unknown. This specimen comes from a study of T cell responses to AZD1222 COVID-19 vaccine. The repertoire was sequenced with immunoSEQ multiplex PCR; TCRdb's copy has only in-frame clones and lacks some. The table has around 77,000 clones, roughly 84% seen once. The CDR3 length is 18 residues. Trimming took 7 bases from V and 0 from J, leaving 24 bases between them. Germline lookup yields CDR1 SGHTA and CDR2 FQGNSA. Study results and limitations: In all cases, repertoires were sampled only after the peak T cell response.

The chain joins TRBV7-2 to TRBJ1-1; no reliable D call. This receptor was taken from an adult in good health. The sequencing used peripheral blood, collected on day 0 of AZD1222 vaccination. CDR3 sequence reads: CASIHVRDVWSLNTEAFF. CDR3 DNA: TGTGCCAGCATCCACGTAAGGGATGTTTGGAGCCTGAACACTGAAGCTTTCTTT.